This TCR beta chain was documented in a study of CD8+ T cells in alopecia areata. Study at large: Treatment comprised oral tofacitinib, 5 to 10 mg twice daily, in treated patients.

Regarding the study as a whole: In scalp samples, resident alphabeta T cells of normal skin are also sequenced.

Comments on this clone: Its antigen is not known.

TCR sequencing used cDNA made by reverse transcription of extracted RNA. Some clones are missing from TCRdb's copy, which holds only in-frame ones; the method was immunoSEQ multiplex PCR. The sample consists of hundreds of thousands of clones, 50% to 65% of them appearing once. This clonotype was obtained from a human donor with alopecia areata. The sequenced sample was CD4+ T cells sorted from blood, obtained at week 0.

The CDR3 nucleotides are TGTGCCATCAGAGGACTAGCGGGAAACTCCTACGAGCAGTACTTC. Encoded protein: CAIRGLAGNSYEQYF. V gene TRBV10-3 combines with J gene TRBJ2-7, with 12 bases fitting TRBD2. This CDR3 spans 15 amino acids. J lost 0 bases, V lost 6 bases, and 3 bases had no gene match. Per the germline V gene, CDR1 is ENHRY and CDR2 is SYGVKD.